This TCR beta chain originates from a study of post-analysis software for immune sequencing data. This clonotype was seen many times. Every TCR beta cDNA library bore unique molecular identifiers. One entry per CDR3 protein results from TCRdb running MiXCR on the PCR reads. This sample has 500,000 to 600,000 distinct CDR3 sequences, with roughly 46% found just once. The clonotype was recovered from a girl between 10 and 17 years old with multiple sclerosis. The sample taken for sequencing was blood.

The CDR3 protein is CSVEEGSEQYF. The CDR3 DNA follows: TGCAGCGTTGAGGAGGGAAGCGAGCAGTACTTC. V and J are TRBV29-1 and TRBJ2-7, with D tentatively TRBD2 (6 bases). The V end was cut by 3 bases, the J end by 6 bases, with 9 bases between. Germline CDR1 reads SQVTM; CDR2 reads ANQGSEA. This CDR3 is 11 amino acids long.